This T cell receptor (beta chain) was observed in a study of response to subunit inactivated influenza vaccine. This clonotype came up a few times. TCRdb analysed the RT-PCR reads with MiXCR anew, one entry per CDR3 protein. The sample gives around 570,000 distinct CDR3 sequences, approximately 10% of which show up once; more than 9.5% is in the top ten. The CDR3 covers 12 residues. The germline CDR1 and CDR2 sequences are LNHDA and SQIVND (reference sequence). V lost 5 bases and J lost 4, with 8 bases in between. This sample also belongs to another study, concerning T cells expressing NK-cell markers. That work adds: Researchers built TCR beta cDNA using 5'RACE template switching with UMIs. Within the sequenced cohort of eight donors, seven exhibited HCMV seropositivity and one was seronegative. Where several donors were concerned, these clonotypes also led the CD3+CD56-NKG2C+ fraction. The HCMV specificity of the expanded NKG2C+ T cell clones stayed unresolved.

The sample in question was PBMCs from blood, obtained on the day of vaccination. This chain connects TRBV19 to TRBJ1-1; no definite D call. This clonotype was sampled from a man aged 50 to 60 who received an inactivated influenza vaccine. The CDR3 region is CASSEMTTEAFF. The CDR3 bases are TGTGCCAGTAGTGAGATGACCACTGAAGCTTTCTTT.